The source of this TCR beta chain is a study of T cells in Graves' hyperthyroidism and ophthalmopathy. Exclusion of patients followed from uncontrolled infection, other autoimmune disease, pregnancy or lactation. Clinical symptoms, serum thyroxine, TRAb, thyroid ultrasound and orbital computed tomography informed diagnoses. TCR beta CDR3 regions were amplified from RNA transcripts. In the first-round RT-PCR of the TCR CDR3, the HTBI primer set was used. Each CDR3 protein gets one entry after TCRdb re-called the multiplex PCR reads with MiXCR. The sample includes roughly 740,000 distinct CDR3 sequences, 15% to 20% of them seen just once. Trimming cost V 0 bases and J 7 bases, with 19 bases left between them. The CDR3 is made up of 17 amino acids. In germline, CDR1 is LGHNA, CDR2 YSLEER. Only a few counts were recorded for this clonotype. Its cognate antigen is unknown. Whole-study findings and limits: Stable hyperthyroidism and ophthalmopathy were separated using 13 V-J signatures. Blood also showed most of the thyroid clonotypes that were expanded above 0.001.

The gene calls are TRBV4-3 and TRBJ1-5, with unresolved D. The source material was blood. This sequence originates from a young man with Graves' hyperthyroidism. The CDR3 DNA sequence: TGCGCCAGCAGCCAAGAGTTGGGATACCTCTCCGAACAGCCCCAGCATTTT. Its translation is CASSQELGYLSEQPQHF.